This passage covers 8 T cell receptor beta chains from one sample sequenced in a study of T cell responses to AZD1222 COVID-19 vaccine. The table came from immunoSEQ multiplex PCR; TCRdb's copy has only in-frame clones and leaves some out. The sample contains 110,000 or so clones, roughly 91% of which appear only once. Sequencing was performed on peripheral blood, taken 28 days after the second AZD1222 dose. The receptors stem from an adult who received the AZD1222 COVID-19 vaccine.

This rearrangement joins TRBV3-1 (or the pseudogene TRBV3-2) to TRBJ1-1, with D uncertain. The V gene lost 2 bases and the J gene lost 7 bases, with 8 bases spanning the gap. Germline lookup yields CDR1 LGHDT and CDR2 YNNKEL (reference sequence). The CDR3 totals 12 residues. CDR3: CASSQLLREAFF. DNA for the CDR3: TGTGCCAGCAGCCAACTTCTCCGTGAAGCTTTCTTT.

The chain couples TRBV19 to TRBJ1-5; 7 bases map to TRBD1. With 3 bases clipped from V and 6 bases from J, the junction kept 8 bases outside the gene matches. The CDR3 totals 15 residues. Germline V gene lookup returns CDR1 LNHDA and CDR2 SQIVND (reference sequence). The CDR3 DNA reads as TGTGCCAGTAGTATTAAGGGGGCGGTTTTTCAGCCCCAGCATTTT. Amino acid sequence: CASSIKGAVFQPQHF.

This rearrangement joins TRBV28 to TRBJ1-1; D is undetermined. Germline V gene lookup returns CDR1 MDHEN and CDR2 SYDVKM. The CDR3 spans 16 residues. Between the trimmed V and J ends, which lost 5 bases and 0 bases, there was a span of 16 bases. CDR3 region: CASSPPNERLNTEAFF. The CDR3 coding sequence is TGTGCCAGCAGTCCCCCCAATGAGCGATTGAACACTGAAGCTTTCTTT.

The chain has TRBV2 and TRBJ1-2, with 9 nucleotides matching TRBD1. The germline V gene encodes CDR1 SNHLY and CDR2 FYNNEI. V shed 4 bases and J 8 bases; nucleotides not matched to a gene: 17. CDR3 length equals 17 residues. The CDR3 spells CASSAWGTGLSSVGYTF. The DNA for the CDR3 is TGTGCCAGCAGTGCGTGGGGGACAGGGTTGTCCTCTGTGGGCTACACCTTC. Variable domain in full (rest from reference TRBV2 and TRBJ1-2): EPEVTQTPSHQVTQMGQEVILRCVPISNHLYFYWYRQILGQKVEFLVSFYNNEISEKSEIFDDQFSVERPDGSNFTLKIRSTKLEDSAMYFCASSAWGTGLSSVGYTFGSGTRLTVV.

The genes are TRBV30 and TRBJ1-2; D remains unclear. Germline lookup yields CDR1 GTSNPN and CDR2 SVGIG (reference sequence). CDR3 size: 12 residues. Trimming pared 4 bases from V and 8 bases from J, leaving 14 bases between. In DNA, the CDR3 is TGTGCCTGGAACGTCGCGGTCGACGGCTACACCTTC. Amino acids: CAWNVAVDGYTF.

The DNA for the CDR3 is TGTGCCAGTATCAACTACAGGGAGAACACTGAAGCTTTCTTT. Amino acid sequence: CASINYRENTEAFF. This rearrangement joins TRBV19 to TRBJ1-1; D is possibly TRBD1 (6 bases). This CDR3 region has 14 residues. CDR1 and CDR2 from the germline V gene are LNHDA and SQIVND (reference sequence). The V and J ends lost 7 bases and 1 base respectively, with 13 bases between them. Looking up the rest from reference TRBV19 and TRBJ1-1 gives the full variable domain: DGGITQSPKYLFRKEGQNVTLSCEQNLNHDAMYWYRQDPGQGLRLIYYSQIVNDFQKGDIAEGYSVSREKKESFPLTVTSAQKNPTAFYLCASINYRENTEAFFGQGTRLTVV.

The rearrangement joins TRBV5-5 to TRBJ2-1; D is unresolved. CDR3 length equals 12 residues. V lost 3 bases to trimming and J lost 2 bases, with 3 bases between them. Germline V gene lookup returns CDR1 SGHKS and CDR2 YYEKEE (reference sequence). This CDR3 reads CASSSTYNEQFF. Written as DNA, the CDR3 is TGTGCCAGCAGCTCTACCTACAATGAGCAGTTCTTC.

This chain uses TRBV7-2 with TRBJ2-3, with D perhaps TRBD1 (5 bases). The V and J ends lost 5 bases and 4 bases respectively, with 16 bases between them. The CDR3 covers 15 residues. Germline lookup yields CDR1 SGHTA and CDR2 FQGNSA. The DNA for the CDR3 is TGTGCCAGCAGCCCTGCTCAGGGCGGCCCAGATACGCAGTATTTT. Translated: CASSPAQGGPDTQYF. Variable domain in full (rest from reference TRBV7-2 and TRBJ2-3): GAGVSQSPSNKVTEKGKDVELRCDPISGHTALYWYRQSLGQGLEFLIYFQGNSAPDKSGLPSDRFSAERTGGSVSTLTIQRTQQEDSAVYLCASSPAQGGPDTQYFGPGTRLTVL.